This TCR beta chain was found in a study of cytomegalovirus exposure and HLA in healthy donors (TCRdb year 2017). Regarding the complete study: According to a later analysis, one platform produced both the 100 to 150 validation repertoires and the 670 or so repertoires of the first cohort. A separate validation cohort of approximately 120 different subjects was used in addition to the 666-subject first cohort. To predict cytomegalovirus infection status, the study brought together high-throughput TCR immunosequencing, statistical association of individual TCRs with disease status, and machine learning. The aim of the study was to test whether cataloging public T cell receptors could identify signatures of past pathogen exposure. What the research found in general, with its limitations: A later analysis lacked HLA typing for the validation cohort, so it scored co-occurrence in that cohort across all 120 repertoires. While some public TCRs were present in many individuals, most TCR sequences turned up only very rarely across donors. The classifier was reported to diagnose cytomegalovirus status with high specificity and sensitivity in both the original and validation cohorts. Three of the identified cytomegalovirus-associated TCR beta chains were confirmed in vitro to be specific for cytomegalovirus antigens. It was suggested by the authors that the approach could potentially be generalized to other disease states and immunological phenotypes. The study listed 150 to 200 TCR beta chains as associated with cytomegalovirus. Of the cluster scores, about 94% were above 0 in a later analysis, which found that TCRs clustered in the first cohort also tended to co-occur in the roughly 130 validation repertoires.

Ends trimmed: V by 5 bases, J by 4 bases; bases unmatched to a gene: 10. The germline V gene (reference sequence) sets CDR1 to SEHNR and CDR2 to FQNEAQ. From the cysteine through the phenylalanine, the CDR3 covers 16 amino acids. Only the CDR3 DNA stays, 48 bases, in frame from base 1. The method was the immunoSEQ multiplex PCR assay. The authors' pipeline ran thus. A statistical classification framework was developed to diagnose cytomegalovirus status using the catalog of TCR beta chain sequences. In its TCRdb copy, this immuneACCESS table keeps in-frame sequences only and misses some clones. Where compared with another copy, unresolved V genes explain less than half of these, and the others have no known cause. V and J calls plus clone size are reproduced from that table; the DNA served to infer D and trimming. The sample table lists hundreds of thousands of clones, roughly 84% of them with a count of one. Of the sample, more than 1.5% is held by the ten largest clones.

The donors were included in the validation cohort of 120 subjects, a group kept apart from the roughly 690-subject first cohort. On this clone: It has no known antigen specificity. Base qualities are not provided; no much larger clone lies one nucleotide away.

The receptor comes from a woman younger than 35 in good health and CMV-seropositive. Recombination connected TRBV7-9 to TRBJ2-1; 8 nucleotides in the junction match TRBD1. The sequencing sample was made of PBMCs. The DNA sequence follows: TGTGCCAGCAGCGCCTGGTTTGGGACAGGTTACAATGAGCAGTTCTTC. It encodes CASSAWFGTGYNEQFF.